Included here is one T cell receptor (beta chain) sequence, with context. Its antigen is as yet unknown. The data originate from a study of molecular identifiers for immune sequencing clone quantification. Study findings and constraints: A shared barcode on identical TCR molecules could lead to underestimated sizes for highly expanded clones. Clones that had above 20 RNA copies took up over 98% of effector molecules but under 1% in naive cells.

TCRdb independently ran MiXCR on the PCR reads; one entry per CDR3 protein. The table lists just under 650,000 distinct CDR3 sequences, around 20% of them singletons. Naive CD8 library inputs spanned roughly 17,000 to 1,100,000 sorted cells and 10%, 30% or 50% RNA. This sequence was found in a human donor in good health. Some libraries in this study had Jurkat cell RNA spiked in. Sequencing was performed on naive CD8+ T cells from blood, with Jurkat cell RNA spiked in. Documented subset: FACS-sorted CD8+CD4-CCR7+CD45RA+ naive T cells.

CDR3 loop: CASSPGTSGRRYEQYF. CDR3 nucleotide sequence: TGTGCCAGCAGTCCAGGGACTAGCGGGAGAAGATACGAGCAGTACTTC. V is TRBV27 and J is TRBJ2-7; 14 bases align to TRBD2. Germline values: CDR1 MNHEY, CDR2 SMNVEV (reference sequence). This CDR3 is 16 amino acids long. J lost 4 bases, V lost 5 bases, and 7 bases had no gene match.